These 27 T cell receptor beta chains share one sample of origin, sequenced in a study of Graves' ophthalmopathy and Graves' hyperthyroidism. Using RNA transcripts, the TCR beta CDR3 regions were amplified. The workflow started with a first-round RT-PCR run with HTBI primers and then moved on to a second-round multiplex PCR. MiXCR, applied by TCRdb to the multiplex PCR reads, yields one record per CDR3 protein. Among 350,000 to 400,000 distinct CDR3 sequences listed, around 20% were seen once. Sequencing input: peripheral blood. The receptors come from a woman under 30 with Graves' ophthalmopathy.

Ten or more counts support this clonotype. The chain employs TRBV5-1 and TRBJ2-4; 7 bases align to TRBD1. Germline values: CDR1 SGHRS, CDR2 YFSETQ. This CDR3 has 19 amino acids. After removal of 0 bases from V and 0 bases from J, the junction contained 12 bases not matched to a gene. The CDR3 is CASSLVGQQTLIAKNIQYF. In DNA, the CDR3 is TGCGCCAGCAGCTTGGTGGGACAGCAAACTCTTATAGCCAAAAACATTCAGTACTTC.

This clonotype was observed many times. CDR3 sequence reads: CASSLGTIHSNQPQHF. CDR3 nucleotides: TGTGCCAGCAGTTTGGGGACGATCCATAGCAATCAGCCCCAGCATTTT. This chain connects TRBV27 to TRBJ1-5; a weak D match, TRBD1 (5 bases). Germline V gene data show CDR1 as MNHEY and CDR2 as SMNVEV (reference sequence). CDR3 length: 16 amino acids. The V gene lost 3 bases and the J gene lost 0 bases, with 12 bases spanning the gap.

This clonotype was recorded at least ten times. This sequence joins TRBV12-3 or TRBV12-4 and TRBJ1-3, with D perhaps matching TRBD1 (6 bases). The CDR3 loop spans 16 amino acids. Trimming stripped 8 bases from V and 4 bases from J, with 21 bases between. CDR3 sequence (DNA): TGTGCCAGCGATACACGGGACACTTCTAGAGGAAACACCATATATTTT. It is translated as CASDTRDTSRGNTIYF.

In this sample, this clonotype turned up many times. This chain joins TRBV30 and TRBJ2-2, with D uncertain. Trimming shortened V by 4 bases and J by 1 base, and 7 bases separated the two germline ends. This CDR3 has 13 amino acids. The V gene's germline CDR1 is GTSNPN and CDR2 SVGIG (reference sequence). CDR3 sequence: CAWTKVNTGELFF. CDR3 sequence (DNA): TGTGCCTGGACGAAGGTGAACACCGGGGAGCTGTTTTTT.

This clonotype was picked up many times. This chain uses TRBV24-1 with TRBJ2-5, with D unresolved. The CDR3 extends over 11 amino acids. The germline V and J ends were trimmed by 7 bases and 5 bases, with 7 bases remaining between them. The germline gives CDR1 KGHDR, CDR2 SFDVKD. The chain's CDR3 is CATSYGETQYF. In nucleotides, the CDR3 is TGTGCCACCAGCTATGGGGAGACCCAGTACTTC.

In this sample, this clonotype turned up many times. This chain links TRBV4-1 with TRBJ1-2; D remains unclear. V was clipped by 9 bases and J by 1 base, with 15 bases between them. CDR3 length: 14 amino acids. The germline gives CDR1 MGHRA, CDR2 YSYEKL. CDR3 sequence: CASRHPRNNYGYTF. Written as DNA, the CDR3 is TGCGCCAGTCGACATCCCAGGAATAACTATGGCTACACCTTC.

This clonotype has ten or more counts. This chain uses TRBV2 with TRBJ2-7; no clear D. The V gene lost 7 bases and the J gene lost 5 bases, with 12 bases spanning the gap. The germline CDR1 and CDR2 sequences are SNHLY and FYNNEI. This CDR3 is built from 12 residues. Written as DNA, the CDR3 is TGTGCCAGCACCCCCGGGCTCAACGAGCAGTACTTC. This sequence encodes CASTPGLNEQYF.

The sample holds many counts of this clonotype. For the CDR3, the DNA is TGCAGTGCCCCCGGGACTAGCGGCTCCTACGAGCAGTACTTC. Translated: CSAPGTSGSYEQYF. This sequence joins TRBV20-1 and TRBJ2-7, with 11 bases fitting TRBD2. Germline-derived CDR1 and CDR2 are DFQATT and SNEGSKA (reference sequence). The CDR3 is 14 residues long. The junction had 4 bases not matched to a gene; V was cut back by 6 bases and J by 0 bases.

This clonotype was seen at least ten times. The chain joins TRBV10-3 to TRBJ1-1, with D tentatively TRBD1 (6 bases). Per germline, CDR1 ENHRY and CDR2 SYGVKD. The CDR3 has 15 amino acids. V lost 0 bases and J 10 bases, leaving 18 bases between the germline ends. CDR3 loop: CAISESIERGIRAFF. DNA for the CDR3: TGTGCCATCAGTGAGTCGATAGAGAGGGGGATAAGAGCTTTCTTT.

This clonotype was observed at least ten times. The V and J genes are TRBV28 and TRBJ2-4; possibly TRBD2 for D (6 bases). CDR3 length: 15 residues. The V gene lost 5 bases and the J gene lost 5 bases, with 16 bases spanning the gap. The germline CDR1 and CDR2 sequences are MDHEN and SYDVKM. CDR3 protein: CASSPTGEFENIQYF. CDR3 DNA: TGTGCCAGCAGTCCCACGGGGGAGTTCGAAAACATTCAGTACTTC. Combining the CDR3 with reference TRBV28 and TRBJ2-4 gives the whole variable domain DVKVTQSSRYLVKRTGEKVFLECVQDMDHENMFWYRQDPGLGLRLIYFSYDVKMKEKGDIPEGYSVSREKKERFSLILESASTNQTSMYLCASSPTGEFENIQYFGAGTRLSVL.

The rearrangement uses TRBV20-1 and TRBJ1-2, with D unresolved. The V gene's germline CDR1 is DFQATT and CDR2 SNEGSKA (reference sequence). With 3 bases removed from V and 7 bases from J, the gap between germline ends came to 18 bases. This CDR3 is 14 amino acids long. CDR3 nucleotide sequence: TGCAGTGCTAGGCCATCGACTGGGAGGATTGGCTACACCTTC. Protein: CSARPSTGRIGYTF.

This clonotype came up a few times. This chain joins TRBV6-5 and TRBJ2-5; no clear D. Germline V lookup: CDR1 MNHEY, CDR2 SVGAGI. V lost 0 bases, J lost 1 base, and 18 bases lay in between. The CDR3 is 18 residues long. The CDR3 loop reads CASSYSPGFRLLQETQYF. In DNA form, the CDR3 reads TGTGCCAGCAGTTACTCGCCAGGTTTCCGGCTACTCCAAGAGACCCAGTACTTC.

This clonotype was seen many times. V usage is TRBV15 and J usage is TRBJ2-2; TRBD2 matches 7 bases. This CDR3 contains 15 residues. The V segment lost 9 bases and the J segment 0 bases; nucleotides outside the gene matches: 7. The germline CDR1 and CDR2 sequences are LNHNV and YYDKDF (reference sequence). CDR3 protein: CATTPGTTNTGELFF. The CDR3 DNA is TGTGCCACTACGCCCGGGACTACGAACACCGGGGAGCTGTTTTTT.

This clonotype has ten or more counts. The chain uses TRBV7-3 and TRBJ1-1, with D uncertain. CDR1 is SGHTA and CDR2 is FQGTGA in the germline V gene. CDR3 size: 13 residues. V dropped 5 bases and J dropped 6 bases, with 13 bases sitting between them. The CDR3 sequence is CASSLGGAAEAFF. The CDR3 DNA reads TGTGCCAGCAGCCTAGGAGGCGCAGCTGAAGCTTTCTTT.

This clonotype was detected ten times or more. The rearrangement joins TRBV6-2 or TRBV6-3 to TRBJ2-5; a weak D match, TRBD2 (5 bases). Germline CDR1 is MNHEY and CDR2 is SVGEGT. The CDR3 runs 12 residues. Trimming cost V 4 bases and J 7 bases, with 10 bases left between them. CDR3: CASSSSRGTQYF. CDR3 sequence (DNA): TGTGCCAGCAGTTCCTCTCGGGGGACCCAGTACTTC.

This clonotype was seen repeatedly, ten times or more. The DNA of the CDR3 is TGTGCCAGCAGTCGGGGACTAGCGGGAGGGCCCTTCCCGGGGGAGCAGTACTTC. Translation: CASSRGLAGGPFPGEQYF. V is TRBV6-2 or TRBV6-3 and J is TRBJ2-7; 16 bases are shared with TRBD2. The CDR3 has 18 residues. J gave up 7 bases and V 5 bases, and 14 bases lay outside the gene matches. Germline CDR1 is MNHEY and CDR2 is SVGEGT.

This clonotype was seen repeatedly, ten times or more. The rearrangement uses TRBV6-2 or TRBV6-3 and TRBJ2-7, with D possibly matching TRBD1 (6 bases). Germline V lookup: CDR1 MNHEY, CDR2 SVGEGT. This CDR3 has 14 residues. V was pared by 2 bases and J by 5 bases, with 13 bases between. For the CDR3, the DNA is TGTGCCAGCAGTTACGAGGGGGTGAAGAACGAGCAGTACTTC. It yields the protein CASSYEGVKNEQYF.

This clonotype was detected many times. This may be a read error, as it is one base from a much larger clone. This chain links TRBV7-2 with TRBJ2-5, with D perhaps given as TRBD1 or TRBD2 (7 bases each). CDR1 is SGHTA, CDR2 FQGNSA, per germline. The CDR3 spans 14 residues. The CDR3 DNA reads as TGTGCCAGCAGCTCAGGGGGGGGCGGAGAGACCCAGTGCTTC. Protein: CASSSGGGGETQCF.

This chain uses TRBV12-3 or TRBV12-4 with TRBJ2-2, with 9 nucleotides matching TRBD2. With 1 base clipped from V and 5 bases from J, the junction kept 5 bases outside the gene matches. The CDR3 contains 16 residues. CDR3 amino acids: CASSLVWTSATGELFF. The DNA of the CDR3 is TGTGCCAGCAGTTTAGTTTGGACTAGCGCAACCGGGGAGCTGTTTTTT.

This clonotype has a count of ten or more. This chain joins TRBV6-5 and TRBJ2-7; D perhaps matches TRBD2 (6 bases). Germline values: CDR1 MNHEY, CDR2 SVGAGI. The CDR3 is 16 amino acids. V was clipped by 2 bases and J by 0 bases, with 14 bases between them. The CDR3 sequence is CASSYIRGSVSYEQYF. In nucleotides, the CDR3 is TGTGCCAGCAGTTACATCCGGGGGTCCGTCTCCTACGAGCAGTACTTC.

The genes are TRBV4-3 and TRBJ1-5, with a possible D match to TRBD1 (5 bases). Germline V lookup: CDR1 LGHNA, CDR2 YSLEER. Deletions cut 0 bases from V and 7 bases from J, with 13 bases between. The CDR3 covers 15 residues. The CDR3, as DNA: TGCGCCAGCAGCCAAGATATCCGGGGGTCACAGCCCCAGCATTTT. It encodes CASSQDIRGSQPQHF.

The V and J genes are TRBV12-3 or TRBV12-4 and TRBJ2-5; TRBD1 agrees at 7 bases. V lost 4 bases and J lost 1; bases outside the gene matches: 6. This CDR3 has 15 residues. CDR3 amino acids: CASSYRGRLQETQYF. The CDR3 DNA is TGTGCCAGCAGTTACAGGGGACGACTCCAAGAGACCCAGTACTTC.

This clonotype was picked up many times. This chain connects TRBV7-2 to TRBJ1-1, with D hard to call. Looked up from germline, CDR1 is SGHTA and CDR2 is FQGNSA. CDR3 size: 13 residues. V was trimmed by 5 bases and J by 5 bases, leaving 12 bases between them. The CDR3 DNA is TGTGCCAGCAGCACACAGCAGGTTACTGAAGCTTTCTTT. The encoded protein is CASSTQQVTEAFF.

The sample holds many counts of this clonotype. The rearrangement uses TRBV6-2 or TRBV6-3 and TRBJ2-7, with 11 bases that match TRBD2. Germline V gene lookup returns CDR1 MNHEY and CDR2 SVGEGT. The CDR3 contains 13 residues. The V gene end was trimmed by 7 bases and the J gene end by 4 bases; junction bases not matched to a gene: 3. In DNA form, the CDR3 reads TGTGCCAGCACCGTAGCGGGAGGGTACGAGCAGTACTTC. As protein: CASTVAGGYEQYF.

The chain employs TRBV10-3 and TRBJ2-7; D unclear. The CDR3 spans 12 residues. Trimming left V 10 bases short and J 5 bases short, with 15 bases between. The germline V gene has CDR1 ENHRY and CDR2 SYGVKD. The CDR3 sequence is CATGHDSDEQYF. The DNA of the CDR3 is TGTGCCACGGGCCATGATTCCGACGAGCAGTACTTC.

This clonotype was counted ten times or more. The rearrangement links TRBV18 to TRBJ1-2; D not resolved. V shed 1 base and J shed 3 bases, with 9 bases lying between them. Germline loops: CDR1 KGHSH, CDR2 LQKENI. The CDR3 spans 14 residues. The CDR3 DNA reads as TGTGCCAGCTCACCACTTTCTGGCGACTATGGCTACACCTTC. Its protein product is CASSPLSGDYGYTF.

This clonotype was picked up many times. J is TRBJ1-5 and V is TRBV28, with TRBD1 as a possible D gene (6 bases). The CDR3 sequence is 13 residues long. V lost 6 bases to trimming and J lost 6 bases, with 12 bases between them. Per the germline V gene, CDR1 is MDHEN and CDR2 is SYDVKM. The CDR3 sequence: CASRLSGAQPQHF. The CDR3 region has the DNA TGTGCCAGCAGATTGTCAGGGGCTCAGCCCCAGCATTTT.